This TCR beta chain comes out of a study of long-term antiretroviral therapy in people with HIV. This clone has more than one count but fewer than ten. Its antigen is currently unknown. The authors ran the immunoSEQ assay, v3.0, at survey level. Some clones are missing from TCRdb's copy, which holds only in-frame ones; the method was immunoSEQ multiplex PCR. The profile shows more than 11,000 clones, roughly 85% of them singletons. CDR3 length equals 13 residues. Germline V gene sequence: CDR1 SGHNT, CDR2 YYREEE (reference sequence). The V segment lost 4 bases and the J segment 6 bases; nucleotides outside the gene matches: 4. Inclusion required at least two post-ART and at least one pre-ART PBMC samples. The content of samples before DNA extraction was about 1-11 million cryopreserved PBMC. Points from the study as a whole: Narrower CDR3 length ranges marked HIV repertoires relative to controls. Across all time points, the repertoire was dominated by clones that expanded before ART.

Sequenced here: unsorted PBMCs, sampled 1.8 years before starting antiretroviral therapy. V gene TRBV5-4 combines with J gene TRBJ2-7; TRBD1 matches at 10 bases. The sequence derives from a woman in her thirties or forties with HIV. In nucleotides, the CDR3 is TGTGCCAGCAGCCGGGACAGGGGAGGCGAGCAGTACTTC. This translates into CASSRDRGGEQYF. Full variable domain (outside the CDR3, taken from reference TRBV5-4 and TRBJ2-7): ETGVTQSPTHLIKTRGQQVTLRCSSQSGHNTVSWYQQALGQGPQFIFQYYREEENGRGNFPPRFSGLQFPNYSSELNVNALELDDSALYLCASSRDRGGEQYFGPGTRLTVT.